This T cell receptor beta chain was captured by sequencing in a study of PD-1 blockade in classical Hodgkin lymphoma. Whole-study results and caveats: The causes of the repertoire differences, possibly disease activity or prior therapy, remain undefined. Newly diagnosed patients were reported to start with lower TCR diversity than healthy donors.

Concerning this clone: The antigen remains undetermined.

All trial patients relapsed after autologous stem cell transplantation. Using immunoSEQ multiplex PCR, the repertoire was profiled, and TCRdb retains in-frame clones only, with some absent. The data show more than 140,000 clones, around 84% seen once. This CDR3 has 18 amino acids. Per germline, CDR1 LNHDA and CDR2 SQIVND (reference sequence). Trimming removed 2 bases at V and 0 bases at J, with 18 bases between. Source: peripheral blood mononuclear cells (PBMCs), taken before the second cycle of nivolumab. The chain links TRBV19 to TRBJ2-3, with D tentatively TRBD1 (6 bases). This clonotype was sampled from a human donor with classical Hodgkin lymphoma. CDR3: CASSISRSTGLSTDTQYF. The CDR3 bases are TGTGCCAGTAGTATAAGCCGTTCGACAGGCTTAAGCACAGATACGCAGTATTTT.